One sample yielded the 17 T cell receptor beta chains listed below, sequenced in a study of T cell responses to AZD1222 COVID-19 vaccine. Using immunoSEQ multiplex PCR, the repertoire was profiled, and TCRdb retains in-frame clones only, with some absent. The table shows 90,000 to 130,000 clones, with roughly four fifths occurring only once. Sequencing was performed on peripheral blood, taken on day 0 of AZD1222 vaccination. Receptors were obtained from an adult in good health.

V gene TRBV7-8 combines with J gene TRBJ2-1; perhaps TRBD1 as D (5 bases). Germline V gene sequence: CDR1 SGHVS, CDR2 FQNEAQ. Trimming cost V 6 bases and J 9 bases, with 15 bases left between them. This CDR3 has 13 residues. The CDR3 sequence: CASRRGSGGEQFF. DNA of the CDR3: TGTGCCAGCAGAAGGGGTTCTGGCGGTGAGCAGTTCTTC.

The CDR3 region has the DNA TGTGCCAGCAGCTCGACCAGTAGCGGGAGGCTTGAGCAGTACTTC. This translates into CASSSTSSGRLEQYF. This sequence joins TRBV7-2 and TRBJ2-7; 10 bases fit TRBD2. V gave up 4 bases and J gave up 7 bases; unmatched junction bases: 10. The CDR3 runs to 15 residues. Per the germline V gene, CDR1 is SGHTA and CDR2 is FQGNSA. The variable domain in full, completed from reference TRBV7-2 and TRBJ2-7, reads GAGVSQSPSNKVTEKGKDVELRCDPISGHTALYWYRQSLGQGLEFLIYFQGNSAPDKSGLPSDRFSAERTGGSVSTLTIQRTQQEDSAVYLCASSSTSSGRLEQYFGPGTRLTVT.

This clone was recorded a few times. Other DNA sequences in this sample translate to the same CDR3. V and J are TRBV18 and TRBJ1-1; D is ambiguous. CDR3 length equals 13 residues. Germline V gene lookup returns CDR1 KGHSH and CDR2 LQKENI. V was clipped by 3 bases and J by 1 base, with 6 bases between them. DNA of the CDR3: TGTGCCAGCTCACCTTCGCAGAACACTGAAGCTTTCTTT. It specifies CASSPSQNTEAFF.

The gene calls are TRBV29-1 and TRBJ2-1; D remains ambiguous. Per germline, CDR1 SQVTM and CDR2 ANQGSEA. V shed 1 base and J shed 4 bases, with 11 bases lying between them. The CDR3 consists of 14 residues. As DNA, the CDR3 is TGCAGCGTTGAAGTTCGCCAGTCATACAATGAGCAGTTCTTC. This encodes CSVEVRQSYNEQFF.

The chain joins TRBV18 to TRBJ1-3; D call uncertain. Trimming shortened V by 3 bases and J by 3 bases, and 6 bases separated the two germline ends. Looked up from germline, CDR1 is KGHSH and CDR2 is LQKENI. This CDR3 spans 13 amino acids. CDR3 in DNA: TGTGCCAGCTCACCCTTGGATGGAAACACCATATATTTT. The encoded protein is CASSPLDGNTIYF.

The V and J genes are TRBV18 and TRBJ1-4; D is ambiguous. Trimming removed 8 bases from V and 7 bases from J, with 20 bases in between. Germline CDR1 reads KGHSH; CDR2 reads LQKENI. This CDR3 spans 15 amino acids. The CDR3 sequence: CASTGEPWRSEKLFF. CDR3 DNA: TGTGCCAGCACGGGAGAACCATGGCGGAGTGAAAAACTGTTTTTT.

The chain is built from TRBV24-1 and TRBJ2-3; D ambiguous. From germline, CDR1 is KGHDR and CDR2 SFDVKD. The CDR3 is made up of 15 amino acids. V was cut by 4 bases and J by 1 base, with 11 bases left in between. The CDR3 coding sequence is TGTGCCACCAGTGACTCAGTATCCCGCACAGATACGCAGTATTTT. Its translation is CATSDSVSRTDTQYF.

The CDR3 spells CASSGGLNPYGYTF. The CDR3 DNA sequence: TGTGCCAGCAGTGGGGGTTTAAACCCCTATGGCTACACCTTC. The rearrangement links TRBV28 to TRBJ1-2; a possible D gene is TRBD1 (5 bases). The CDR3 loop spans 14 amino acids. V lost 5 bases and J lost 4, with 14 bases in between. Germline assignment: CDR1 MDHEN and CDR2 SYDVKM.

The V call is TRBV6-1, the J call TRBJ2-7, with 10 nucleotides matching TRBD2. CDR1 and CDR2 from the germline V gene are MNHNS and SASEGT. The CDR3 is made up of 14 amino acids. The V gene end was trimmed by 1 base and the J gene end by 5 bases; junction bases not matched to a gene: 2. Written as DNA, the CDR3 is TGTGCCAGCAGTGAAGTAGCGGGGGGCCACGAGCAGTACTTC. Encoded protein: CASSEVAGGHEQYF.

The genes are TRBV5-1 and TRBJ2-3; no definite D call. The CDR3 sequence is 12 residues long. V was shortened by 0 bases and J by 6 bases, with 5 bases between the two germline ends. Germline CDR1 and CDR2: SGHRS and YFSETQ. CDR3 in amino acids: CASSLVSDTQYF. DNA for the CDR3: TGCGCCAGCAGCTTGGTTTCGGATACGCAGTATTTT.

CDR3 DNA: TGTGCCAGCAGAACCCGGGGACAGGGTAAGAACGAGCAGTACTTC. It is translated as CASRTRGQGKNEQYF. The J gene is TRBJ2-7, the V gene TRBV5-6; 9 bases are a match to TRBD1. The germline V gene encodes CDR1 SGHDT and CDR2 YYEEEE. CDR3 length: 15 amino acids. The V gene end was trimmed by 5 bases and the J gene end by 5 bases; junction bases not matched to a gene: 11.

The chain carries TRBV28 and TRBJ2-4, with D tentatively TRBD2 (5 bases). Germline lookup yields CDR1 MDHEN and CDR2 SYDVKM. This CDR3 has 15 residues. Trimming took off 6 bases at V and 7 bases at J, with 19 bases between the two ends. The CDR3 loop reads CASSLISRPGNIQYF. CDR3 DNA sequence: TGTGCCAGCAGCCTTATATCGCGCCCGGGGAACATTCAGTACTTC.

The chain recombines TRBV2 with TRBJ2-3, with 11 bases identical to TRBD2. Looked up from germline, CDR1 is SNHLY and CDR2 is FYNNEI. This CDR3 has 15 amino acids. V lost 7 bases to trimming and J lost 3 bases; unmatched junction nucleotides: 6. The CDR3 DNA reads as TGTGCCAGCAACTTCCTAGCGGGAGGAACAGATACGCAGTATTTT. Its translation: CASNFLAGGTDTQYF.

This rearrangement joins TRBV12-5 to TRBJ1-4; D not certain. The CDR3 length is 16 residues. The V end lost 7 bases, the J end lost 6 bases, and 21 bases lay between the germline ends. Germline V gives CDR1 LGHNT, CDR2 FRNRAP. CDR3 loop: CASVPKPRDLHEKLFF. The CDR3 DNA reads TGTGCTAGTGTCCCGAAACCCCGGGATCTCCATGAAAAACTGTTTTTT.

There are a few counts of this clone. The chain recombines TRBV6-5 with TRBJ2-3, with D perhaps matching TRBD2 (6 bases). Germline V gene data show CDR1 as MNHEY and CDR2 as SVGAGI. V lost 3 bases and J lost 3, with 16 bases in between. The CDR3 covers 16 residues. CDR3: CASSYLTSLKTDTQYF. The CDR3 DNA sequence: TGTGCCAGCAGTTATCTCACTAGCCTCAAGACAGATACGCAGTATTTT.

The chain recombines TRBV4-3 with TRBJ2-3; 10 bases line up with TRBD2. The CDR3 is made up of 17 amino acids. CDR1 is LGHNA, CDR2 YSLEER, per germline. With V trimmed by 0 bases and J by 5 bases, 8 bases remained unmatched. CDR3 sequence reads: CASSQDPAGGPKDTQYF. The CDR3 nucleotides are TGCGCCAGCAGCCAAGATCCAGCGGGAGGGCCGAAAGATACGCAGTATTTT.

The chain links TRBV18 to TRBJ2-2; D is uncertain. The CDR3 has 15 amino acids. Looked up from germline, CDR1 is KGHSH and CDR2 is LQKENI. V gave up 1 base and J gave up 2 bases, with 8 bases separating them. The CDR3 bases are TGTGCCAGCTCACCACATAACGCTAACACCGGGGAGCTGTTTTTT. Translated, it gives CASSPHNANTGELFF.